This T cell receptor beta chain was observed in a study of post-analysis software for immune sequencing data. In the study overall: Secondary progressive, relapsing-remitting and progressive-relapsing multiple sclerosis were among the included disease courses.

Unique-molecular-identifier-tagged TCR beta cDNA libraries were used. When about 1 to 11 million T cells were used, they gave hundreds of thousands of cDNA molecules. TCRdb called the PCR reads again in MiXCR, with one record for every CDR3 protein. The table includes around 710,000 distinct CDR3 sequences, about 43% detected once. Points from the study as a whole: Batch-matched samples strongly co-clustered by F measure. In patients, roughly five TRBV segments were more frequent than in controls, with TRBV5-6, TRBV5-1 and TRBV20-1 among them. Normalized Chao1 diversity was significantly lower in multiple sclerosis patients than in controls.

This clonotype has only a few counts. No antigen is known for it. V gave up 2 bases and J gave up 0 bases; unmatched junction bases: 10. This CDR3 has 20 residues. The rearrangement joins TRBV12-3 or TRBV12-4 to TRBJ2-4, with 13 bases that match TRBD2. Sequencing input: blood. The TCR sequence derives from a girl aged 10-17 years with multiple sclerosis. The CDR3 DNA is TGTGCCAGCAGTTTACGTTCGGGACTAGCGGGACCCCTAGCCAAAAACATTCAGTACTTC. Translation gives CASSLRSGLAGPLAKNIQYF.